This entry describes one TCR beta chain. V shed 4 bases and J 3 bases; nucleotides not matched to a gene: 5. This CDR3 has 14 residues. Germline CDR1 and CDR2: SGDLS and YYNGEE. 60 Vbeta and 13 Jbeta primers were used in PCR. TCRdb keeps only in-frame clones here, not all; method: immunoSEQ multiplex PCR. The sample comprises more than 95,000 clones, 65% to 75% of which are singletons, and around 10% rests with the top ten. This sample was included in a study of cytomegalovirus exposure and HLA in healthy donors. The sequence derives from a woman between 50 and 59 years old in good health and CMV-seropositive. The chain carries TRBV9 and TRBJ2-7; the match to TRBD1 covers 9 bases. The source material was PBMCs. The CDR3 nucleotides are TGTGCCAGCAGCAAAGGACAGGGGTTCTACGAGCAGTACTTC. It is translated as CASSKGQGFYEQYF.